The present TCR beta chain was sequenced within a study of Ad26.COV2.S vaccination and SARS-CoV-2 variants. About the study: Once or twice, 56 days apart, Ad26.COV2.S was delivered intramuscularly. Broader study findings: Placebo recipients trailed vaccine recipients in spike-specific TCR breadth.

Stated treatment: roughly 20 received Ad26.COV2.S at low or high dose, single or two shots; five or six received placebo; per-sample allocation not given. Samples analyzed were those drawn on day 63 after the first vaccine or placebo injection. V lost 4 bases and J lost 6; bases outside the gene matches: 11. Germline lookup yields CDR1 SGHKS and CDR2 YYEKEE (reference sequence). The CDR3 contains 16 residues. Comments on this clone: Antigen unknown.

Sequencing used immunoSEQ multiplex PCR; TCRdb keeps in-frame clones, though not all of them. The sample comprises about 320,000 clones, approximately 86% of which are singletons, and 2.1% rests with the top ten. Source: peripheral blood, taken in a trial of Ad26.COV2.S vaccine versus placebo. V gene TRBV5-5 combines with J gene TRBJ2-2; 8 positions agree with TRBD2. The TCR originated in a person aged 18-60 years who received the Ad26.COV2.S COVID-19 vaccine or a placebo. The CDR3 bases are TGTGCCAGCAGCCTGGGCGGGGGACTAGAATCCGGGGAGCTGTTTTTT. Its protein is CASSLGGGLESGELFF.